This T cell receptor beta chain comes out of a study of blood T cell repertoires in COVID-19. Whole-study context: T cells, B-cell-depleted T cells, or PBMCs provided the cDNA or gDNA that served as material.

Authors' analysis steps: Using reference gene primer amplification, nucleated cell counts were estimated. Generated by immunoSEQ multiplex PCR, the TCRdb table keeps only in-frame clones and is missing some. V and J calls and clone size are copied from that table; D and trimming were computed from the DNA. The data contain about 150,000 clones, 75% to 80% of them seen just once; the ten biggest clones take up roughly 1.7%. With 2 bases removed from V and 7 bases from J, the gap between germline ends came to 6 bases. The CDR3 covers 13 residues. Germline V gives CDR1 MNHEY, CDR2 SMNVEV (reference sequence).

The rearrangement uses TRBV27 and TRBJ1-6, with D unresolved. Sequencing was done on a sample of peripheral blood. This clonotype originated in an elderly man with acute or convalescent COVID-19. The DNA for the CDR3 is TGTGCCAGCAGTTTACGGGAGAATTCACCCCTCCACTTT. Amino acid sequence: CASSLRENSPLHF.